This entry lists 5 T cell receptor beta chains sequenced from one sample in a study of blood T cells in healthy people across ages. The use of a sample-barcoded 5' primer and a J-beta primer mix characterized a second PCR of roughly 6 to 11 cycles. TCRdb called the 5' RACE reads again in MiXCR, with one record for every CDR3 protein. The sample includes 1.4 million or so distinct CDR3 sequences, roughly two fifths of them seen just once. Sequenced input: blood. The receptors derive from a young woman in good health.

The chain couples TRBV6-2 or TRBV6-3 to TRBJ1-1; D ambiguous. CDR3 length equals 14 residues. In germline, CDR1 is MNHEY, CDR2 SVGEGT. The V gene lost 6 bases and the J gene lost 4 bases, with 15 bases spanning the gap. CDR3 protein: CASRTRTLSTEAFF. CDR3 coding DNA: TGTGCCAGCAGAACCCGGACCCTTTCCACTGAAGCTTTCTTT.

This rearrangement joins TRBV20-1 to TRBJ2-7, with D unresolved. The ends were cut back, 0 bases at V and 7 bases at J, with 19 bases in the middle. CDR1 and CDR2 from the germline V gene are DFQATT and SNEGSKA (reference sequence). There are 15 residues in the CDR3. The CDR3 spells CSARDLSQVTVEQYF. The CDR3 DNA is TGCAGTGCTAGAGATTTGTCCCAAGTTACAGTTGAGCAGTACTTC.

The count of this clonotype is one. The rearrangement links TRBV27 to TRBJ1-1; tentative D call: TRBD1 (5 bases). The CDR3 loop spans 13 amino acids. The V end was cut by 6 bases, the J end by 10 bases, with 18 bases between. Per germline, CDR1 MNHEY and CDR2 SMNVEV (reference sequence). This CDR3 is CASRREGPFRAFF. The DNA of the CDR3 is TGTGCCAGCAGACGAGAGGGACCCTTTAGAGCTTTCTTT.

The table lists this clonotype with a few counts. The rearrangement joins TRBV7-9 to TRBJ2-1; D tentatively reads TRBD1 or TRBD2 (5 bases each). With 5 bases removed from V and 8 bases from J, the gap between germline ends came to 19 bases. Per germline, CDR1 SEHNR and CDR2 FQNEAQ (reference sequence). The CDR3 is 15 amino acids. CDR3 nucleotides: TGTGCCAGCAGCCCAAGGGGAGTCGATATCGATGAGCAGTTCTTC. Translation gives CASSPRGVDIDEQFF.

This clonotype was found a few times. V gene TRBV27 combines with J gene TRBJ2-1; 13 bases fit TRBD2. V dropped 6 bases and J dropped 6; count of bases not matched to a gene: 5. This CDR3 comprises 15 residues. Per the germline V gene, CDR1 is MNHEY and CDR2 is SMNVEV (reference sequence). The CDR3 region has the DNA TGTGCCAGCAGAACCGGGACTAGCGGGACCAATGAGCAGTTCTTC. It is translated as CASRTGTSGTNEQFF.